This record looks at one T cell receptor (beta chain) sequence and its context. The antigen is undetermined. Donors were healthy HIV-negative adults without recent acute infections or vaccinations. These data originate in a study of shared clonotypes between healthy human individuals. Findings and caveats of the study: Sequencing depth was expected to influence donor clonotype sharing. Of the naive CD4 clonotypes, approximately 5% were shared across several donors. Exclusively blood specimens were collected; tissue repertoires likely differ.

V was trimmed by 5 bases and J by 6 bases, leaving 21 bases between them. The CDR3 runs to 16 residues. CDR1 MNHEY and CDR2 SMNVEV come from the germline V gene (reference sequence). The repertoire was sequenced with immunoSEQ multiplex PCR; TCRdb's copy has only in-frame clones and lacks some. The sample includes 550,000 to 800,000 clones, around 67% of them seen just once. This TCR was sampled from a woman in her thirties in good health. What was sequenced was memory CD4+ T cells sorted from blood. Subset defined: CD45RA-negative fraction. This chain joins TRBV27 and TRBJ2-3; D possibly uses TRBD1 or TRBD2 (5 bases each). This CDR3 reads CASSPSEGRPFDTQYF. DNA of the CDR3: TGTGCCAGCAGTCCATCTGAGGGACGGCCTTTCGATACGCAGTATTTT.